A selection of T cell receptor beta chains follows, all from one sample in a study of shared clonotypes between healthy human individuals. Only in-frame clones appear in the TCRdb table, and some are missing; sequencing was by immunoSEQ multiplex PCR. Of a few million clones listed, nearly 97% are singletons. Sequencing input: naive CD4+ T cells sorted from blood. These receptors were obtained from a man aged 18 to 30 in good health. Both conserved end residues are part of each CDR3. D genes are given only for firm matches.

d_gene: .
j_gene: TRBJ2-7
len: 14
v_gene: TRBV18
CDR3nt: TGTGCCAGCTCACCAAACCAGGGTACCTACGAGCAGTACTTC
CDR3aa: CASSPNQGTYEQYF

d_gene: TRBD2
j_gene: TRBJ2-2
len: 14
v_gene: TRBV5-1
CDR3nt: TGCGCCAGCAGCCGTGCGGGGGACACCGGGGAGCTGTTTTTT
CDR3aa: CASSRAGDTGELFF

d_gene: .
j_gene: TRBJ2-3
len: 15
v_gene: TRBV7-9
CDR3nt: TGTGCCAGCAGCTTAGTGGGTGGGAGCACAGATACGCAGTATTTT
CDR3aa: CASSLVGGSTDTQYF

d_gene: TRBD1
j_gene: TRBJ2-7
len: 15
v_gene: TRBV5-1
CDR3nt: TGCGCCAGCAGCTTTTGGACAGGAAGCTCCTACGAGCAGTACTTC
CDR3aa: CASSFWTGSSYEQYF

d_gene: TRBD2
j_gene: TRBJ2-7
len: 16
v_gene: TRBV7-9
CDR3nt: TGTGCCAGCAGCTCTTATATAGCGGGAGGGACCTACGAGCAGTACTTC
CDR3aa: CASSSYIAGGTYEQYF

d_gene: .
j_gene: TRBJ1-1
len: 15
v_gene: TRBV25-1
CDR3nt: TGTGCCAGCAGTGAAGTGGGCCTGGGGAGCACTGAAGCTTTCTTT
CDR3aa: CASSEVGLGSTEAFF

d_gene: .
j_gene: TRBJ2-2
len: 15
v_gene: TRBV7-9
CDR3nt: TGTGCCAGCAGCTTAGACAGGGCAGGAACCGGGGAGCTGTTTTTT
CDR3aa: CASSLDRAGTGELFF

d_gene: TRBD1
j_gene: TRBJ1-6
len: 16
v_gene: TRBV6-6
CDR3nt: TGTGCCAGCAGGGGAGGACAGGGCTCCTATAATTCACCCCTCCACTTT
CDR3aa: CASRGGQGSYNSPLHF

d_gene: .
j_gene: TRBJ2-7
len: 12
v_gene: TRBV7-9
CDR3nt: TGTGCCAGCAGCTTGATCAGCTACGAGCAGTACTTC
CDR3aa: CASSLISYEQYF

d_gene: .
j_gene: TRBJ1-3
len: 16
v_gene: TRBV10-3
CDR3nt: TGTGCCATCAGCGGGGTCACTCCGGGAAGCGGAAACACCATATATTTT
CDR3aa: CAISGVTPGSGNTIYF

d_gene: .
j_gene: TRBJ2-3
len: 14
v_gene: TRBV30
CDR3nt: TGTGCCTGGAGTCGCGGGATGAGCACAGATACGCAGTATTTT
CDR3aa: CAWSRGMSTDTQYF

d_gene: .
j_gene: TRBJ2-7
len: 14
v_gene: TRBV6-6
CDR3nt: TGTGCCAGCACCCGCTGGGAGTACCCCTACGAGCAGTACTTC
CDR3aa: CASTRWEYPYEQYF